The 4 T cell receptor beta chains listed next were all sequenced from one sample in a study of T cells in Graves' hyperthyroidism and ophthalmopathy. RNA transcripts yielded amplified TCR beta CDR3 regions. When the TCR CDR3 underwent first-round RT-PCR, the HTBI primer set was used. TCRdb analysed the multiplex PCR reads with MiXCR anew, one entry per CDR3 protein. The data show more than 550,000 distinct CDR3 sequences, 17% seen once. Material: blood. Every receptor here comes from a man aged 45-65 years with Graves' hyperthyroidism.

This chain connects TRBV7-9 to TRBJ2-3; D uncertain. CDR1 is SEHNR and CDR2 is FQNEAQ in the germline V gene (reference sequence). CDR3 length: 16 residues. Trimming pared 5 bases from V and 2 bases from J, leaving 17 bases between. CDR3 residues: CASSPTSAQNTDTQYF. The CDR3 bases are TGTGCCAGCAGCCCCACCTCAGCGCAAAACACAGATACGCAGTATTTT. The full variable domain, in which reference TRBV7-9 and TRBJ2-3 provide the parts outside the CDR3, is DTGVSQNPRHKITKRGQNVTFRCDPISEHNRLYWYRQTLGQGPEFLTYFQNEAQLEKSRLLSDRFSAERPKGSFSTLEIQRTEQGDSAMYLCASSPTSAQNTDTQYFGPGTRLTVL.

The V gene is TRBV3-1, the J gene TRBJ2-1; D is possibly TRBD2 (6 bases). Trimming left V 5 bases short and J 5 bases short, with 16 bases between. Per germline, CDR1 LGHDT and CDR2 YNNKEL (reference sequence). The CDR3 totals 15 residues. The CDR3 sequence is CASSFRRDFHNEQFF. The CDR3 DNA reads TGTGCCAGCAGCTTCCGCCGGGACTTTCACAATGAGCAGTTCTTC.

This clonotype was detected a few times. The chain uses TRBV28 and TRBJ2-1; no clear D. The CDR3 sequence is 15 residues long. V was clipped by 3 bases and J by 4 bases, with 13 bases between them. Germline V gene sequence: CDR1 MDHEN, CDR2 SYDVKM. The CDR3 reads CASSLDRRQYNEQFF. CDR3 DNA: TGTGCCAGCAGTTTGGATCGACGACAATACAATGAGCAGTTCTTC.

This clonotype was found many times. The J gene is TRBJ2-1, the V gene TRBV2; 11 positions agree with TRBD2. CDR3 size: 15 residues. V lost 7 bases, J lost 8 bases, and 10 bases stayed unmatched. Germline V CDR1 and CDR2: SNHLY, FYNNEI. CDR3 residues: CASKRLAGGRDEQFF. In DNA form, the CDR3 reads TGTGCCAGCAAGCGGCTAGCGGGAGGAAGGGATGAGCAGTTCTTC.